Each of the 17 T cell receptor beta chains below was sequenced from the same sample in a study of blood T cell repertoires in COVID-19. Some clones are missing from TCRdb's copy, which holds only in-frame ones; the method was immunoSEQ multiplex PCR. Of about 360,000 clones in the sample, around nine tenths were seen once. The sample was peripheral blood. The receptors stem from a human donor in a cohort sampled during active COVID-19.

The genes are TRBV19 and TRBJ1-5, with a tentative D call TRBD1 (5 bases). CDR3 length: 16 amino acids. Germline CDR1 LNHDA, CDR2 SQIVND (reference sequence). V shed 5 bases and J shed 2 bases, with 16 bases lying between them. CDR3 sequence: CASSPRGGEGNQPQHF. CDR3 sequence (DNA): TGTGCCAGTAGTCCCCGGGGGGGAGAGGGCAATCAGCCCCAGCATTTT.

This chain connects TRBV6-4 to TRBJ2-2; no clear D. Germline CDR1 MRHNA, CDR2 SNTAGT. CDR3 length equals 14 residues. V was trimmed by 8 bases and J by 2 bases, leaving 12 bases between them. The CDR3 DNA is TGTGCCAGCCGAGAGTCGGTAAACACCGGGGAGCTGTTTTTT. Protein: CASRESVNTGELFF.

The rearrangement uses TRBV19 and TRBJ2-3; D is ambiguous. The germline CDR1 and CDR2 sequences are LNHDA and SQIVND (reference sequence). V was trimmed by 5 bases and J by 6 bases, leaving 12 bases between them. This CDR3 has 13 residues. Here the CDR3 reads CASSAGSFDTQYF. The DNA of the CDR3 is TGTGCCAGTAGTGCCGGTAGCTTTGATACGCAGTATTTT.

The V and J genes are TRBV2 and TRBJ2-3; 7 nucleotides line up with TRBD2. The CDR3 covers 16 residues. With 5 bases clipped from V and 2 bases from J, the junction kept 10 bases outside the gene matches. Germline V gene sequence: CDR1 SNHLY, CDR2 FYNNEI. CDR3 sequence (DNA): TGTGCCAGCAGTCCGGCCTTAGCGGGCAACACAGATACGCAGTATTTT. Translation gives CASSPALAGNTDTQYF.

The V and J genes are TRBV12-3 or TRBV12-4 and TRBJ1-5; a weak D match, TRBD1 (6 bases). This CDR3 spans 13 amino acids. The V end lost 9 bases, the J end lost 9 bases, and 18 bases lay between the germline ends. The CDR3: CASGTQPWRPQHF. The CDR3 nucleotides are TGTGCCAGTGGGACACAACCCTGGCGGCCCCAGCATTTT.

On this clone itself: Other DNA sequences in the same sample also yield this CDR3. J is TRBJ1-1 and V is TRBV11-3, with D unclear. The length of the CDR3 is 13 residues. Trimming removed 0 bases from V and 3 bases from J, with 5 bases in between. Looked up from germline, CDR1 is SGHNT and CDR2 is YENEEA. The CDR3 sequence is CASSLEADTEAFF. CDR3 nucleotides: TGTGCCAGCAGCTTAGAGGCCGACACTGAAGCTTTCTTT.

The rearrangement joins TRBV7-6 to TRBJ2-7, with TRBD2 matching 8 bases. Looked up from germline, CDR1 is SGHVS and CDR2 is FNYEAQ. This CDR3 is built from 17 residues. The ends lost 5 bases at V and 5 bases at J; junction bases unmatched: 17. The CDR3 bases are TGTGCCAGCAGCCCAGGCAGGGAGCGGGAGAAGTCCCACGAGCAGTACTTC. It codes for CASSPGREREKSHEQYF.

This clone was observed a handful of times. The J gene is TRBJ1-6, the V gene TRBV5-1; D uncertain. CDR1 is SGHRS and CDR2 is YFSETQ in the germline V gene. Trimming removed 0 bases from V and 7 bases from J, with 8 bases in between. The CDR3 contains 14 residues. CDR3 sequence reads: CASSLEMRNSPLHF. The CDR3 DNA reads TGCGCCAGCAGCTTGGAGATGAGGAATTCACCCCTCCACTTT. Full variable domain (missing parts from reference TRBV5-1 and TRBJ1-6): KAGVTQTPRYLIKTRGQQVTLSCSPISGHRSVSWYQQTPGQGLQFLFEYFSETQRNKGNFPGRFSGRQFSNSRSEMNVSTLELGDSALYLCASSLEMRNSPLHFGNGTRLTVT.

The chain combines TRBV6-5 with TRBJ2-7, with D possibly being TRBD2 (5 bases). With 8 bases removed from V and 6 bases from J, the gap between germline ends came to 17 bases. This CDR3 has 13 amino acids. CDR1 MNHEY and CDR2 SVGAGI come from the germline V gene. DNA of the CDR3: TGTGCCAGCCAACTAGAGCGTTTAGCCGAGCAGTACTTC. It translates to CASQLERLAEQYF.

The CDR3 nucleotides are TGCGCCAGCAGCCAGGGGATTGGGACAGGGATCATGAACACTGAAGCTTTCTTT. This encodes CASSQGIGTGIMNTEAFF. The chain employs TRBV4-1 and TRBJ1-1; 9 bases fit TRBD1. V shed 3 bases, J shed 0 bases, and the junction held 11 bases outside the gene matches. In germline, CDR1 is MGHRA, CDR2 YSYEKL. The CDR3 loop spans 18 amino acids.

DNA of the CDR3: TGTGCCAGCCGACAGGGGGGTGCTGAAGCTTTCTTT. It yields the protein CASRQGGAEAFF. This chain connects TRBV5-6 to TRBJ1-1; 9 bases are a match to TRBD1. Germline trimming cut 7 bases from V and 6 bases from J; bases unmatched to any gene: 4. CDR3 length: 12 amino acids. The germline V gene has CDR1 SGHDT and CDR2 YYEEEE.

This clone was counted a few times. The chain carries TRBV5-1 and TRBJ1-1; D ambiguous. CDR1 is SGHRS, CDR2 YFSETQ, per germline. The CDR3 totals 15 residues. The V end was cut by 0 bases, the J end by 3 bases, with 12 bases between. This CDR3 is CASSLVGTDHTEAFF. In DNA, the CDR3 is TGCGCCAGCAGCTTGGTAGGTACAGATCACACTGAAGCTTTCTTT.

In DNA form, the CDR3 reads TGTGCCTGGGAATTCTTCGATACGCAGTATTTT. Its protein product is CAWEFFDTQYF. The rearrangement links TRBV30 to TRBJ2-3, with unresolved D. CDR3 length equals 11 residues. The V gene lost 5 bases and the J gene lost 6 bases, with 9 bases spanning the gap. Germline assignment: CDR1 GTSNPN and CDR2 SVGIG (reference sequence).

The gene calls are TRBV5-6 and TRBJ1-5; unclear D gene. This CDR3 has 14 residues. V lost 2 bases, J lost 6 bases, and 12 bases lay in between. Germline CDR1 SGHDT, CDR2 YYEEEE. CDR3 in amino acids: CASSFARDTQPQHF. The CDR3, as DNA: TGTGCCAGCAGCTTCGCGAGGGATACTCAGCCCCAGCATTTT.

The rearrangement links TRBV3-1 (or the pseudogene TRBV3-2) to TRBJ1-6; D not certain. The V end lost 0 bases, the J end lost 0 bases, and 12 bases lay between the germline ends. The CDR3 runs 18 residues. The germline V gene has CDR1 LGHDT and CDR2 YNNKEL (reference sequence). The CDR3 sequence: CASSQEMRRSSYNSPLHF. Here the CDR3 DNA reads TGTGCCAGCAGCCAAGAAATGAGACGGAGCTCCTATAATTCACCCCTCCACTTT.

This clone has just a few counts. The chain carries TRBV5-1 and TRBJ1-3; D remains unclear. This CDR3 spans 15 amino acids. Germline lookup yields CDR1 SGHRS and CDR2 YFSETQ. Trimming took off 7 bases at V and 1 base at J, with 15 bases between the two ends. The CDR3 is CASREAYLSGNTIYF. The CDR3 DNA reads TGCGCCAGCCGGGAAGCCTACTTATCTGGAAACACCATATATTTT.

The chain carries TRBV24-1 and TRBJ2-3; 7 bases match TRBD2. The germline V gene has CDR1 KGHDR and CDR2 SFDVKD. The CDR3 is 18 amino acids. V was pared by 2 bases and J by 9 bases, with 19 bases of the junction left unmatched. CDR3 sequence: CATSDSVTSHPLGETQYF. The CDR3 DNA follows: TGTGCCACCAGTGATTCGGTGACTAGCCACCCTTTGGGAGAGACGCAGTATTTT.